This TCR beta chain was identified in a study of regulatory T cells in long-lasting Graves disease. Construction of TCR beta libraries relied on iRepertoire HTBI primers and on Arm-PCR targeting CDR3 regions. Each CDR3 protein is one row after TCRdb ran MiXCR on the multiplex PCR reads. The data hold around 400,000 distinct CDR3 sequences, with 21% observed a single time. Trimming cost V 0 bases and J 7 bases; bases outside gene matches: 7. Germline V gene lookup returns CDR1 MNHEY and CDR2 SVGAGI. This CDR3 spans 15 amino acids. Study-wide results and limits: Because few samples were included, accuracy may have been lower.

The time point is: persistent/refractory GD, antithyroid drugs over 5 years with positive TRAb. Following extraction of RNA from PBMCs, that RNA was used to make the TCR library. In regard to this clonotype: Its specificity is unknown.

The chain uses TRBV6-5 and TRBJ2-7; 9 bases line up with TRBD2. The sequence was obtained from a female donor with Graves disease. Source: peripheral blood mononuclear cells (PBMCs), taken when the disease was refractory, from a patient treated with antithyroid drugs. The CDR3, as DNA: TGTGCCAGCAGTTACTCGACTAGCGGTGGTCTGGAGCAGTACTTC. The encoded protein is CASSYSTSGGLEQYF.